The 32 T cell receptor beta chains below all came from one sample that was sequenced in a study of regulatory T cells in long-lasting Graves disease. Both iRepertoire HTBI primers and Arm-PCR of CDR3 regions were used to build the TCR beta libraries. In TCRdb, the multiplex PCR reads were re-called with MiXCR into one record per CDR3 protein. The table records about 450,000 distinct CDR3 sequences, 11% to 15% of them present only once. Time point reported: newly diagnosed GD, antithyroid drugs for less than 3 months. PBMC-derived RNA was used for the TCR library. These same data were also listed under a study on T cells in Graves' hyperthyroidism and ophthalmopathy.

Sample: peripheral blood mononuclear cells (PBMCs), taken at new diagnosis, from a patient treated with antithyroid drugs. These receptor sequences come from a woman aged 50 to 60 with Graves disease.

This clonotype was counted many times. The rearrangement joins TRBV27 to TRBJ1-2; the D is unclear. The V gene lost 0 bases and the J gene lost 5 bases, with 7 bases spanning the gap. Germline V gene lookup returns CDR1 MNHEY and CDR2 SMNVEV (reference sequence). CDR3 size: 13 residues. The CDR3 sequence is CASSLSIGYGYTF. CDR3 coding DNA: TGTGCCAGCAGTTTATCGATCGGTTATGGCTACACCTTC.

The table lists this clonotype with a few counts. The rearrangement joins TRBV4-2 to TRBJ1-3; D gene uncertain. Trimming stripped 0 bases from V and 1 base from J, with 7 bases between. CDR3 length: 15 amino acids. CDR1 LGHNA and CDR2 YNFKEQ come from the germline V gene. The CDR3 coding sequence is TGTGCCAGCAGCCAAGATGGGTCATCTGGAAACACCATATATTTT. It codes for CASSQDGSSGNTIYF.

This clonotype was found many times. CDR3 loop: CASSRTMFSIGYQETQYF. The CDR3 DNA reads TGTGCCAGCAGTAGGACTATGTTTTCAATAGGGTACCAAGAGACCCAGTACTTC. The genes are TRBV6-1 and TRBJ2-5; possible D gene TRBD2, 6 bases. The CDR3 covers 18 residues. Germline V gives CDR1 MNHNS, CDR2 SASEGT. V gave up 5 bases and J gave up 0 bases, with 22 bases separating them.

There are many counts of this clonotype. The chain joins TRBV20-1 to TRBJ2-2, with 14 nucleotides matching TRBD2. Per the germline V gene, CDR1 is DFQATT and CDR2 is SNEGSKA (reference sequence). The CDR3 consists of 21 residues. The trim removed 2 bases at V and 7 bases at J, leaving 21 bases unmatched. The CDR3 protein is CSARRSGGLAGEGRRIGELFF. CDR3 bases: TGCAGTGCTAGACGCAGCGGGGGACTAGCGGGAGAGGGGAGAAGGATCGGGGAGCTGTTTTTT.

Ten or more counts support this clonotype. J is TRBJ1-2 and V is TRBV11-2; 7 nucleotides align to TRBD1. The CDR3 spans 15 residues. Germline V gene sequence: CDR1 SGHAT, CDR2 FQNNGV. The V gene end was trimmed by 5 bases and the J gene end by 5 bases; junction bases not matched to a gene: 11. This CDR3 is CASSPGPTGSYGYTF. CDR3 sequence (DNA): TGTGCCAGCAGCCCCGGCCCGACAGGGAGTTATGGCTACACCTTC.

This clonotype was detected ten times or more. The chain joins TRBV28 to TRBJ2-6; TRBD1 aligns across 7 bases. Per the germline V gene, CDR1 is MDHEN and CDR2 is SYDVKM. The CDR3 length is 17 residues. Germline trimming cut 7 bases from V and 1 base from J; bases unmatched to any gene: 10. The CDR3 is CASTMTGWDSGANVLTF. The CDR3 coding sequence is TGTGCCAGCACTATGACAGGGTGGGATTCTGGGGCCAACGTCCTGACTTTC.

In its sample, this clonotype was seen many times. The chain combines TRBV7-3 with TRBJ2-3, with a possible D match to TRBD1 (6 bases). From germline, CDR1 is SGHTA and CDR2 FQGTGA. There are 14 residues in the CDR3. V dropped 1 base and J dropped 4 bases, with 9 bases sitting between them. CDR3 coding DNA: TGTGCCAGCAGCTTAAACAGGGTCTCAGATACGCAGTATTTT. It specifies CASSLNRVSDTQYF.

This clonotype has more than one count but fewer than ten. The chain links TRBV5-1 to TRBJ2-7, with D possibly called TRBD1 or TRBD2 (5 bases each). CDR1 SGHRS and CDR2 YFSETQ come from the germline V gene. CDR3 length: 14 amino acids. Trimming cost V 2 bases and J 11 bases, with 20 bases left between them. The CDR3 is CASSFRGDTDGEYF. CDR3 DNA: TGCGCCAGCAGCTTTAGGGGAGATACAGACGGGGAGTACTTC.

Comment on this clonotype: A much larger clone differs from this one at a single base, so this may be a read error. V gene TRBV28 combines with J gene TRBJ2-5; the match to TRBD2 covers 7 bases. The J call may be incorrect, as the DNA end agrees better with TRBJ2-1. The CDR3 contains 15 residues. Germline-derived CDR1 and CDR2 are MDHEN and SYDVKM. The DNA for the CDR3 is TGTGTCAGCAGCGGGTCAGCGGGATTTTCCAATGAGCAGTTCTTC. It is translated as CVSSGSAGFSNEQFF.

This clonotype was counted ten times or more. V usage is TRBV18 and J usage is TRBJ2-2; TRBD2 might be the D (5 bases). The V gene's germline CDR1 is KGHSH and CDR2 LQKENI. Trimming removed 2 bases at V and 2 bases at J, with 9 bases between. The CDR3 loop spans 15 amino acids. In DNA, the CDR3 is TGTGCCAGCTCACCAAGGGAGAGAAACACCGGGGAGCTGTTTTTT. Residues: CASSPRERNTGELFF.

The rearrangement links TRBV3-1 to TRBJ2-1; 8 nucleotides line up with TRBD2. CDR3 length equals 18 residues. Germline V CDR1 and CDR2: LGHDT, YNNKEL (reference sequence). V lost 1 base to trimming and J lost 0 bases; unmatched junction nucleotides: 8. The CDR3 DNA is TGTGCCAGCAGCCAAGGGTCTGTAGCGGGGAGCTCCTACAATGAGCAGTTCTTC. Protein product: CASSQGSVAGSSYNEQFF.

This clonotype was picked up many times. The chain has TRBV13 and TRBJ2-2, with TRBD1 as a possible D gene (5 bases). The germline gives CDR1 PRHDT, CDR2 FYEKMQ (reference sequence). The CDR3 has 16 amino acids. Trimming pared 1 base from V and 0 bases from J, leaving 9 bases between. This chain's CDR3 is CASSLVGRANTGELFF. The CDR3 nucleotides read TGTGCCAGCAGCTTAGTGGGCAGGGCGAACACCGGGGAGCTGTTTTTT.

This clonotype occurred many times. The V and J genes are TRBV3-1 and TRBJ2-7; 8 bases align to TRBD1. Germline V lookup: CDR1 LGHDT, CDR2 YNNKEL (reference sequence). The CDR3 runs 16 residues. The V segment lost 5 bases and the J segment 2 bases; nucleotides outside the gene matches: 11. Here the CDR3 reads CASSVGNKGQAYEQYF. The CDR3 bases are TGTGCCAGCAGCGTCGGAAATAAGGGACAGGCCTACGAGCAGTACTTC.

This clonotype has at least ten counts. The chain combines TRBV2 with TRBJ2-3; D ambiguous. There are 12 residues in the CDR3. The V gene lost 4 bases and the J gene lost 3 bases, with 5 bases spanning the gap. Germline V CDR1 and CDR2: SNHLY, FYNNEI. The CDR3 coding sequence is TGTGCCAGCAGTGCCGCGACAGATACGCAGTATTTT. Translating it yields CASSAATDTQYF.

With regard to this clonotype: A read error may account for a junction end that differs from germline. V usage is TRBV12-3 or TRBV12-4 and J usage is TRBJ2-7, with D possibly matching TRBD1 (5 bases). This CDR3 has 18 residues. The CDR3 loop is CASSLRLGGRGSSYGQYF. CDR3 DNA: TGTGCCAGCAGTTTACGGCTAGGTGGTAGGGGAAGCTCCTACGGGCAGTACTTC.

This sequence joins TRBV20-1 and TRBJ2-2; 8 bases fit TRBD1. The junction had 10 bases not matched to a gene; V was cut back by 5 bases and J by 5 bases. Germline CDR1 is DFQATT and CDR2 is SNEGSKA (reference sequence). CDR3 length equals 15 residues. The CDR3 sequence is CSAGRDRRGTGELFF. The CDR3 DNA reads as TGCAGTGCTGGCCGGGACAGGAGGGGAACCGGGGAGCTGTTTTTT.

The table lists this clonotype with many counts. This chain uses TRBV28 with TRBJ2-3, with 8 bases matching TRBD1. Germline CDR1 MDHEN, CDR2 SYDVKM. V gave up 5 bases and J gave up 2 bases; unmatched junction bases: 9. The CDR3 has 16 residues. Here the CDR3 DNA reads TGTGCCAGCAGTGCAACGGACAGGGCCTCCACAGATACGCAGTATTTT. Its translation is CASSATDRASTDTQYF.

This clonotype has at least ten counts. The CDR3 DNA follows: TGTGCCAGCAGTCCGTCTAGCGGACCTCTGGAGCAGTACTTC. It is translated as CASSPSSGPLEQYF. The V call is TRBV27, the J call TRBJ2-7; 7 nucleotides line up with TRBD2. This CDR3 is 14 amino acids long. The trim removed 5 bases at V and 7 bases at J, leaving 11 bases unmatched. Germline V gene lookup returns CDR1 MNHEY and CDR2 SMNVEV (reference sequence).

The chain has TRBV3-1 and TRBJ2-7; TRBD1 matches 9 bases. V lost 6 bases and J lost 6; bases outside the gene matches: 6. Germline loops: CDR1 LGHDT, CDR2 YNNKEL (reference sequence). The CDR3 runs 13 residues. CDR3 coding DNA: TGTGCCAGCAGTCGCAACAGGGGGCCCGAGCAGTACTTC. Amino acids: CASSRNRGPEQYF.

This clonotype was recorded a few times. Being one base from a much bigger clone, this may be a read error. The chain recombines TRBV7-2 with TRBJ2-3, with 11 bases aligning to TRBD2. The length of the CDR3 is 16 residues. With 5 bases clipped from V and 5 bases from J, the junction kept 9 bases outside the gene matches. Germline-derived CDR1 and CDR2 are SGHTA and FQGNSA. The chain's CDR3 is CASSHIAGGPGDTQYF. In nucleotides, the CDR3 is TGTGCCAGCAGCCACATAGCGGGAGGGCCTGGAGATACGCAGTATTTT.

The CDR3: CASKSSGGDNEQFF. The CDR3 bases are TGTGCCAGTAAGTCTTCGGGTGGGGACAATGAGCAGTTCTTC. The chain carries TRBV19 and TRBJ2-1; D is ambiguous. The CDR3 sequence is 14 residues long. The germline CDR1 and CDR2 sequences are LNHDA and SQIVND (reference sequence). V was shortened by 7 bases and J by 5 bases, with 15 bases between the two germline ends.

This clonotype was seen at least ten times. The V gene is TRBV7-9, the J gene TRBJ2-3; a possible D gene is TRBD1 (7 bases). Between the trimmed V and J ends, which lost 5 bases and 4 bases, there was a span of 19 bases. Germline V gives CDR1 SEHNR, CDR2 FQNEAQ (reference sequence). This CDR3 has 16 residues. CDR3 coding DNA: TGTGCCAGCAGCCCACCCGGGACAGCGGGCCCAGATACGCAGTATTTT. Translating gives CASSPPGTAGPDTQYF.

This clonotype showed up many times. A read error may produce the germline difference seen at one junction end. CDR3 DNA sequence: TGTGCCAGCAGCGTAGCCAGCGGAGTTATAGAGACCCAGTACTTC. This encodes CASSVASGVIETQYF. The V call is TRBV7-9, the J call TRBJ2-5, with D perhaps matching TRBD2 (5 bases). The CDR3 is made up of 15 amino acids. Germline lookup yields CDR1 SEHNR and CDR2 FQNEAQ (reference sequence). The variable domain in full, with the rest retrieved from reference TRBV7-9 and TRBJ2-5, is DTGVSQNPRHKITKRGQNVTFRCDPISEHNRLYWYRQTLGQGPEFLTYFQNEAQLEKSRLLSDRFSAERPKGSFSTLEIQRTEQGDSAMYLCASSVASGVIETQYFGPGTRLLVL.

This clonotype was detected ten times or more. The J gene is TRBJ2-7, the V gene TRBV28, with 11 nucleotides matching TRBD2. Germline V gene lookup returns CDR1 MDHEN and CDR2 SYDVKM. J was trimmed by 0 bases and V by 3 bases; bases with no gene match: 7. This CDR3 is built from 17 residues. The chain's CDR3 is CASSFELAGVGSYEQYF. In DNA form, the CDR3 reads TGTGCCAGCAGTTTCGAACTAGCGGGAGTAGGCTCCTACGAGCAGTACTTC. The full variable domain, completed using reference TRBV28 and TRBJ2-7, is DVKVTQSSRYLVKRTGEKVFLECVQDMDHENMFWYRQDPGLGLRLIYFSYDVKMKEKGDIPEGYSVSREKKERFSLILESASTNQTSMYLCASSFELAGVGSYEQYFGPGTRLTVT.

The genes are TRBV4-1 and TRBJ2-5; tentative D call: TRBD1 (5 bases). The CDR3 is made up of 12 amino acids. Trimming shortened V by 3 bases and J by 9 bases, and 11 bases separated the two germline ends. CDR1 and CDR2 from the germline V gene are MGHRA and YSYEKL. The CDR3 nucleotides read TGCGCCAGCAGCCAGCCCATAGGGGCCCAGTACTTC. Its translation: CASSQPIGAQYF.

This clonotype has at least ten counts. The DNA for the CDR3 is TGCAGCGTTGAAGGGTCCGGCTACGAGCAGTACTTC. Its protein is CSVEGSGYEQYF. The chain joins TRBV29-1 to TRBJ2-7; D unresolved. This CDR3 spans 12 amino acids. Germline CDR1 is SQVTM and CDR2 is ANQGSEA. Trimming cost V 1 base and J 3 bases, with 7 bases left between them.

This sequence joins TRBV11-2 and TRBJ2-1, with D possibly TRBD2 on 6 matching bases. CDR1 is SGHAT, CDR2 FQNNGV, per germline. This CDR3 is 14 amino acids long. The V end was cut by 9 bases, the J end by 7 bases, with 19 bases between. CDR3 sequence reads: CASSIVSGTNEQFF. The CDR3 nucleotides are TGTGCCAGTAGCATCGTTAGCGGTACAAATGAGCAGTTCTTC.

This clonotype was seen a handful of times. The chain recombines TRBV3-1 with TRBJ2-2; TRBD1 matches at 7 bases. The CDR3 is made up of 16 amino acids. Germline values: CDR1 LGHDT, CDR2 YNNKEL (reference sequence). After removal of 2 bases from V and 0 bases from J, the junction contained 3 bases not matched to a gene. CDR3 DNA sequence: TGTGCCAGCAGCCAACAGGGGGTAGCGAACACCGGGGAGCTGTTTTTT. As protein: CASSQQGVANTGELFF.

This clonotype was observed at least ten times. This chain joins TRBV9 and TRBJ2-1, with 14 bases fitting TRBD2. This CDR3 comprises 19 residues. Germline CDR1 SGDLS, CDR2 YYNGEE. Trimming cost V 4 bases and J 6 bases; bases outside gene matches: 15. The CDR3 protein is CASSRSFGLAGGRGNEQFF. CDR3 sequence (DNA): TGTGCCAGCAGCCGTAGTTTCGGACTAGCGGGAGGTAGAGGCAATGAGCAGTTCTTC.

The V and J genes are TRBV19 and TRBJ1-1; 8 positions match TRBD1. V lost 2 bases and J lost 2; bases outside the gene matches: 1. Germline CDR1 is LNHDA and CDR2 is SQIVND (reference sequence). The CDR3 sequence is 14 residues long. CDR3 nucleotide sequence: TGTGCCAGTAGTATACAGGGGGCTAACACTGAAGCTTTCTTT. The encoded protein is CASSIQGANTEAFF.

As regards this clonotype: This may arise from a read error, as a much more abundant clone is one base away. The chain employs TRBV6-1 and TRBJ1-1, with D possibly TRBD1 on 6 matching bases. The CDR3 extends over 16 amino acids. Per the germline V gene, CDR1 is MNHNS and CDR2 is SASEGT. Trimming stripped 5 bases from V and 5 bases from J, with 21 bases between. The CDR3 sequence: CASSTDRSGRTTEAFF. The DNA of the CDR3 is TGTGCCAGCAGTACAGACAGGTCGGGCAGAACAACTGAAGCTTTCTTT.

This clonotype has a handful of counts. V and J are TRBV29-1 and TRBJ1-2; perhaps TRBD1 as D (5 bases). CDR1 is SQVTM, CDR2 ANQGSEA, per germline. The CDR3 spans 13 residues. The CDR3 bases are TGCAGTTCCCTTGGGCAGGGATACTATGGCTACACCTTC. It translates to CSSLGQGYYGYTF.